The 12 T cell receptor gamma chains below were found in one sample sequenced in a study of γδ T cells in repeated Plasmodium falciparum infection. Bulk repertoires came from Vgamma9/Vdelta2+ or Vdelta2-negative gammadelta T cells flow-sorted from PBMC. TCRdb re-processed the multiplex PCR reads using CATT. Of roughly 32,000 gamma-chain clones listed, 1.4% are singletons. Sequencing was performed on gamma-delta T cells from blood. The origin of the receptors is a pool of human donors (malaria-infected and uninfected, not separated).

This clone showed up many times. TCRdb attributes to this sequence the protein of a much larger clone, which differs from the DNA translation at residue 8; a read error is likely, and the protein displayed is translated from the DNA. V usage is TRGV9 and J usage is TRGJP. Here the J gene came from matching the DNA to germline, since TCRdb omits it. The CDR3 sequence is 16 residues long. Germline CDR1 GITISATS, CDR2 ISYDGTV (reference sequence). The CDR3 DNA sequence: TGTGCCTTGTGGGATCAACAAGGGTTGGGCAAAAAAATCAAGGTATTT. Translating gives CALWDQQGLGKKIKVF.

This clone was seen a few times. TCRdb assigns this DNA the protein of a much larger clone, which departs from its translation at residue 5; this likely reflects a read error, and the protein shown comes from translating the DNA. This rearrangement joins TRGV9 to TRGJP. The J gene, left out of TCRdb, was set here by checking the DNA against germline. The CDR3 extends over 17 amino acids. CDR1 is GITISATS, CDR2 ISYDGTV, per germline (reference sequence). CDR3 amino acids: CALWGVVMELGKKIKVF. The CDR3 DNA sequence: TGTGCCTTGTGGGGGGTGGTAATGGAGTTGGGCAAAAAAATCAAGGTATTT.

At least ten counts were recorded for this clone. A read error is the likely source, as a far larger clone sits one nucleotide away. Other DNA sequences in this sample translate to the same CDR3. This chain joins TRGV9 and TRGJP. The germline CDR1 and CDR2 sequences are GITISATS and ISYDGTV (reference sequence). There are 18 residues in the CDR3. The CDR3 loop reads CALWETHQQELGKKIKVF. In DNA form, the CDR3 reads TGCGCCTTGTGGGAGACCCATCAGCAAGAGTTGGGCAAAAAAATCAAGGTATTT.

This clone was recorded at least ten times. With only one base between it and a far larger clone, this is likely a read error. Other DNA sequences within the sample encode an identical CDR3. This sequence joins TRGV9 and TRGJ1 or TRGJ2. No J gene was available from TCRdb, and it was assigned here by a germline match of the DNA. The CDR3 runs to 12 residues. Germline values: CDR1 GITISATS, CDR2 ISYDGTV (reference sequence). The CDR3 sequence: CALWEPRVKKLF. The DNA for the CDR3 is TGCGCCTTGTGGGAGCCCCGAGTGAAGAAACTCTTT.

In its sample, this clone was seen many times. The amino acid sequence in TCRdb belongs to a much larger clone and departs from this DNA's translation at residue 9, likely a sequencing read error; the sequence shown is translated from the DNA. No J gene was called, and the V gene is TRGV9. CDR3 size: 11 residues. CDR1 is GITISATS, CDR2 ISYDGTV, per germline (reference sequence). The CDR3 DNA follows: TGTGCCTTGTGGGAGGTGCATTGGGAACTCTTT. As protein: CALWEVHWELF.

About this clone: This likely traces to a read error, being one base from a far larger clone. Within the sample, other DNA sequences also encode this same CDR3. The chain joins TRGV4 to TRGJ1 or TRGJ2. Germline matching of the DNA provided the J gene here, since TCRdb leaves it blank. Germline trimming cut 0 bases from V and 9 bases from J; bases unmatched to any gene: 32. Germline CDR1 and CDR2: EGSTGY and YDSYTSSV. The length of the CDR3 is 21 residues. CDR3 bases: TGTGCCACCTGGGATGGGCCGGTCTCGACGGAGGGCTACGAGGCAACACCTAAGAAACTCTTT. It specifies CATWDGPVSTEGYEATPKKLF.

Turning to this clone: TCRdb's protein for this DNA is that of a much larger clone and differs from the translation at residue 4, likely a read error; the protein shown is the DNA translation. The chain couples TRGV9 to TRGJ1 or TRGJ2. Since TCRdb gives no J gene, matching the DNA to germline was used here to assign it. This CDR3 is built from 11 residues. With 10 bases clipped from V and 5 bases from J, the junction kept 8 bases outside the gene matches. The germline V gene encodes CDR1 GITISATS and CDR2 ISYDGTV (reference sequence). CDR3 loop: CAFLRDYKKLF. The CDR3 DNA follows: TGTGCCTTTCTGAGGGATTATAAGAAACTCTTT.

This clone was counted at least ten times. A read error is the likely source, as a far larger clone sits one nucleotide away. Other DNA sequences of this sample code for an identical CDR3. This chain links TRGV9 with TRGJ1 or TRGJ2. The CDR3 is 11 amino acids. Germline lookup yields CDR1 GITISATS and CDR2 ISYDGTV (reference sequence). CDR3 sequence (DNA): TGCGCCTTGTGGGAGCAAAGGAAGAAACTCTTT. Its protein product is CALWEQRKKLF.

This clone was recorded at least ten times. CDR3 sequence (DNA): TGTGCCACCTGGGACGAATTATATAGTAGTGATTGGATCAAGACGTTT. Its translation is CATWDELYSSDWIKTF. The chain employs TRGV3 and TRGJP2. V was pared by 3 bases and J by 0 bases, with 7 bases of the junction left unmatched. This CDR3 is 16 amino acids long. Germline V gene lookup returns CDR1 VTNTFY and CDR2 YDVSTARD (reference sequence).

This clone showed up just a few times. TCRdb attributes to this sequence the protein of a much larger clone, which differs from the DNA translation at residue 4; a read error is likely, and the protein displayed is translated from the DNA. This sequence joins TRGV3 and TRGJ1 or TRGJ2. The J gene comes from matching the DNA to germline here; TCRdb lacks it. Per the germline V gene, CDR1 is VTNTFY and CDR2 is YDVSTARD (reference sequence). The CDR3 contains 13 residues. CDR3 region: CATRDRLGYKKLF. CDR3 bases: TGTGCCACCCGGGACAGGCTTGGTTATAAGAAACTCTTT.

A remark on this clone: TCRdb has a much larger clone's protein, which differs at residue 5 from the translation of this DNA, likely because of a read error; what is shown is the protein translated from the DNA. The chain uses TRGV8 and TRGJP2. TCRdb lists no J gene, so it was determined here by aligning the DNA to germline. The V segment lost 6 bases and the J segment 6 bases; nucleotides outside the gene matches: 4. CDR1 is VENAVY and CDR2 is YDSYNSRV in the germline V gene. The CDR3 is made up of 12 amino acids. The CDR3 region is CATWMRDWIKTF. Written as DNA, the CDR3 is TGTGCCACCTGGATGCGTGATTGGATCAAGACGTTT.

V gene TRGV9 combines with J gene TRGJP. TCRdb offers no J gene call, so here the DNA was matched to germline to obtain one. The trim removed 1 base at V and 19 bases at J, leaving 13 bases unmatched. Germline CDR1 is GITISATS and CDR2 is ISYDGTV (reference sequence). CDR3 length: 15 residues. The CDR3 is CALWEVEELGKIKVF. In DNA, the CDR3 is TGTGCCTTGTGGGAGGTAGAAGAGTTGGGCAAAATCAAGGTATTT.